This T cell receptor beta chain was retrieved from a study of OX40 agonist ivuxolimab in advanced cancers. About the study: Partial responses were achieved by three patients, of whom one had hepatocellular carcinoma and two had cutaneous melanoma. Broader study findings: Which antigen the expanded peripheral T cells recognized is unknown. Circulating CD4+ and CD8+ T cells showed clonal expansion by week 6 at 0.1 to 3.0 mg/kg.

Trimming removed 4 bases at V and 11 bases at J, with 16 bases between. CDR1 and CDR2 from the germline V gene are SGHRS and YFSETQ. The CDR3 totals 13 residues. Comment on this clone: Its antigen is not identified.

Some clones are missing from TCRdb's copy, which holds only in-frame ones; the method was immunoSEQ multiplex PCR. Of around 33,000 clones in the sample, roughly 80% are singletons; the top ten hold approximately 2.4%. The chain couples TRBV5-1 to TRBJ2-4; D perhaps matches TRBD1 (6 bases). The sequence was obtained from an adult with an advanced solid tumor such as melanoma, head and neck, liver or kidney cancer. Sequenced here: CD4+ or CD8+ T cells sorted from blood, sampled in a trial of the OX40 agonist ivuxolimab. In DNA, the CDR3 is TGCGCCAGCAGCCGATCAGGAAGGGGGTTTCAGTACTTC. It yields the protein CASSRSGRGFQYF.